This TCR beta chain was identified in a study of post-analysis software for immune sequencing data. Study-level points and caveats: There were about five TRBV segments more frequent in patients than controls, and TRBV5-6, TRBV5-1 and TRBV20-1 were among them. Significantly lower normalized Chao1 diversity was seen in multiple sclerosis patients than in controls.

cDNA libraries for TCR beta contained unique molecular identifiers. TCRdb called the PCR reads again in MiXCR, with one record for every CDR3 protein. The data show some 500,000 distinct CDR3 sequences, under 55% seen once. A note on this clonotype: Antigen: not known.

The CDR3 is 16 amino acids. CDR1 is SQVTM, CDR2 ANQGSEA, per germline. V lost 6 bases, J lost 0 bases, and 11 bases stayed unmatched. The chain links TRBV29-1 to TRBJ2-7; 10 nucleotides line up with TRBD2. This receptor was obtained from a girl between 10 and 17 years old with multiple sclerosis. Specimen: blood. The CDR3 loop reads CSVSDASGSSSYEQYF. The CDR3 nucleotides read TGCAGCGTCTCCGATGCTAGCGGGAGTAGCTCCTACGAGCAGTACTTC.